The 2 T cell receptor beta chains below come from one sample, sequenced in a study of T cell changes during pregnancy in multiple sclerosis (dated by TCRdb to 2018 to 2020). The method was the immunoSEQ multiplex PCR assay. Here the immuneACCESS table is served through TCRdb, limited to in-frame sequences with V and J called. Missing clones are a known gap in these copies; in checked studies unresolved V genes cover under half, and the rest lacks a known reason. The sample table contains over 45,000 clones; only one count was recorded for 93% of them. 2% to 3% of the sample goes to the ten largest clones. Sample: CD8+ T cells from peripheral blood mononuclear cells, taken in the third trimester of pregnancy. These receptors were obtained from a female donor with multiple sclerosis, enrolled in a pregnancy study.

The CDR3 is CASSRPGTGVWETQYF. CDR3 nucleotides: TGTGCCAGCAGTAGACCCGGGACAGGGGTTTGGGAGACCCAGTACTTC. The chain carries TRBV21-1 and TRBJ2-5; TRBD1 is taken as the D call from the table, unchecked against the DNA. TRBV21-1 is annotated as a pseudogene. There are 16 residues in the CDR3.

V usage is TRBV27 and J usage is TRBJ2-7; 8 positions agree with TRBD2. V dropped 2 bases and J dropped 6; count of bases not matched to a gene: 9. The CDR3 covers 15 residues. Germline CDR1 and CDR2: MNHEY and SMNVEV (reference sequence). This CDR3 reads CASSLRGSGIFEQYF. CDR3 coding DNA: TGTGCCAGCAGTTTACGGGGTAGCGGGATTTTCGAGCAGTACTTC.